These 25 T cell receptor beta chains were sequenced from one sample in a study of T cells in Graves' hyperthyroidism and ophthalmopathy. Researchers amplified the TCR beta CDR3 regions from RNA transcripts. The HTBI set primed first-round TCR CDR3 RT-PCR. Via MiXCR, TCRdb re-called the multiplex PCR reads, giving one row per CDR3 protein. The sample gives more than 550,000 distinct CDR3 sequences, 40% to 55% of which show up once; under 8% is in the top ten. Sequenced: peripheral blood or thyroid tissue (not recorded which). These receptors originate from an adult man with Graves' disease, either hyperthyroidism or ophthalmopathy (not recorded which).

The chain employs TRBV9 and TRBJ2-5, with 8 bases fitting TRBD1. This CDR3 contains 15 residues. J gave up 6 bases and V 0 bases, and 7 bases lay outside the gene matches. Germline V CDR1 and CDR2: SGDLS, YYNGEE. The DNA of the CDR3 is TGTGCCAGCAGCGTAGAATCGGGACAGGTGCAGACCCAGTACTTC. It is translated as CASSVESGQVQTQYF.

This clonotype was counted at least ten times. The chain recombines TRBV7-8 with TRBJ1-5, with 9 bases lining up with TRBD1. This CDR3 contains 15 residues. After removal of 5 bases from V and 7 bases from J, the junction contained 9 bases not matched to a gene. Germline assignment: CDR1 SGHVS and CDR2 FQNEAQ. DNA for the CDR3: TGTGCCAGCAGCCAGGGACAGGGATCAGGACAGCCCCAGCATTTT. As protein: CASSQGQGSGQPQHF.

This clonotype occurred many times. J is TRBJ1-6 and V is TRBV9, with TRBD1 matching over 8 bases. V trimming: 4 bases; J trimming: 8 bases; junction bases outside the gene matches: 8. The CDR3 sequence is 15 residues long. Germline lookup yields CDR1 SGDLS and CDR2 YYNGEE. The CDR3 nucleotides read TGTGCCAGCAGCTTCGCAGGGGGCGCTGATTCACCCCTCCACTTT. The encoded protein is CASSFAGGADSPLHF.

The chain links TRBV7-8 to TRBJ2-2; TRBD2 might be the D (6 bases). This CDR3 is 18 amino acids long. V was clipped by 5 bases and J by 6 bases, with 25 bases between them. CDR1 is SGHVS and CDR2 is FQNEAQ in the germline V gene. DNA for the CDR3: TGTGCCAGCAGCCTCCCCCTTCGGTCTAGCGCGAAATCCGGGGAGCTGTTTTTT. Amino acids: CASSLPLRSSAKSGELFF.

With respect to this clonotype: The junction does not match germline at one end; this may be a read error. The chain has TRBV19 and TRBJ1-6, with 7 bases aligning to TRBD1. This CDR3 contains 15 residues. CDR1 and CDR2 (germline): LNHDA, SQIVND (reference sequence). CDR3 in amino acids: CASSAGQRYNSPLHF. The CDR3, as DNA: TGCGCCAGCAGTGCGGGACAGAGATATAATTCACCCCTCCACTTT.

The chain is built from TRBV7-8 and TRBJ1-1; 9 bases map to TRBD1. Germline assignment: CDR1 SGHVS and CDR2 FQNEAQ. V lost 5 bases and J lost 4; bases outside the gene matches: 5. This CDR3 comprises 14 residues. In DNA, the CDR3 is TGTGCCAGCAGCGGGGGACAGGGTGGCACTGAAGCTTTCTTT. It codes for CASSGGQGGTEAFF.

This chain joins TRBV12-3 or TRBV12-4 and TRBJ1-3; D not resolved. The length of the CDR3 is 17 residues. Trimming cost V 5 bases and J 0 bases, with 17 bases left between them. CDR3 coding DNA: TGTGCCAGCAGTCCGTACAGTTTTACGAACTCTGGAAACACCATATATTTT. It specifies CASSPYSFTNSGNTIYF.

The chain joins TRBV15 to TRBJ2-5; the match to TRBD1 covers 12 bases. Per the germline V gene, CDR1 is LNHNV and CDR2 is YYDKDF (reference sequence). The CDR3 is 18 amino acids. J was trimmed by 5 bases and V by 1 base; bases with no gene match: 11. CDR3 sequence: CATSRGPSGGQGAETQYF. CDR3 DNA: TGTGCCACCAGCAGAGGGCCTAGCGGGGGACAGGGGGCGGAGACCCAGTACTTC.

The CDR3 spells CASSLTSLHF. The CDR3 region has the DNA TGTGCCAGCAGCTTAACATCCCTCCACTTT. The rearrangement joins TRBV7-2 to TRBJ1-6, with unresolved D. The CDR3 has 10 amino acids. The V end was cut by 2 bases, the J end by 14 bases, with 4 bases between. Per the germline V gene, CDR1 is SGHTA and CDR2 is FQGNSA.

This clonotype was recorded many times. This chain connects TRBV9 to TRBJ1-6; a weak D match, TRBD1 (5 bases). Trimming stripped 4 bases from V and 10 bases from J, with 21 bases between. Germline V gives CDR1 SGDLS, CDR2 YYNGEE. This CDR3 region has 16 residues. CDR3 loop: CASSTTDGGTGSPLHF. The CDR3 DNA is TGTGCCAGCAGCACAACCGACGGGGGAACGGGGTCACCCCTCCACTTT.

The genes are TRBV7-2 and TRBJ1-1; D is perhaps TRBD1 (6 bases). This CDR3 has 13 residues. The V end was cut by 5 bases, the J end by 4 bases, with 11 bases between. Looked up from germline, CDR1 is SGHTA and CDR2 is FQGNSA. The CDR3 loop is CASSAGAGTEAFF. The DNA of the CDR3 is TGTGCCAGCAGCGCAGGGGCCGGCACTGAAGCTTTCTTT.

The chain couples TRBV7-8 to TRBJ2-7; 7 bases agree with TRBD2. V shed 6 bases, J shed 2 bases, and the junction held 4 bases outside the gene matches. CDR1 and CDR2 from the germline V gene are SGHVS and FQNEAQ. This CDR3 has 13 amino acids. The DNA of the CDR3 is TGTGCCAGCAGATTGGGGACTACCTACGAGCAGTACTTC. Residues: CASRLGTTYEQYF.

Details on this clonotype: A much larger clone differs from this one at a single base, so this may be a read error. The chain combines TRBV29-1 with TRBJ1-1; the D is unclear. Trimming removed 7 bases at V and 11 bases at J, with 17 bases between. The CDR3 extends over 11 amino acids. CDR1 and CDR2 (germline): SQVTM, ANQGSEA. The CDR3 DNA sequence: TGCAGCGCTGATTTCGGAGGAGGTGCTTTCTTT. Its protein is CSADFGGGAFF.

The chain is built from TRBV20-1 and TRBJ2-5; D possibly corresponds to TRBD2 (6 bases). Per germline, CDR1 DFQATT and CDR2 SNEGSKA (reference sequence). V was clipped by 5 bases and J by 11 bases, with 24 bases between them. The CDR3 is 14 residues long. The CDR3 spells CSASRGLPTDTQYF. Here the CDR3 DNA reads TGCAGTGCTTCGCGGGGTCTACCCACAGATACGCAGTACTTC.

A note on this clonotype: This may arise from a read error, as a much more abundant clone is one base away. The chain joins TRBV7-2 to TRBJ1-3, with 7 bases fitting TRBD1. The V segment lost 5 bases and the J segment 8 bases; nucleotides outside the gene matches: 9. CDR3 length: 14 residues. Germline CDR1 is SGHTA and CDR2 is FQGNSA. This CDR3 is CASSLTGTVDTIYF. CDR3 in DNA: TGTGCCAGCAGCCTTACCGGGACAGTCGACACCATATATTTT.

This clonotype was observed many times. The rearrangement joins TRBV10-2 to TRBJ2-7; 11 positions agree with TRBD2. CDR3 size: 15 residues. The trim removed 7 bases at V and 6 bases at J, leaving 11 bases unmatched. The germline gives CDR1 WSHSY, CDR2 SAAADI. CDR3 loop: CASTQGSGRASEQYF. In DNA form, the CDR3 reads TGCGCCAGCACCCAAGGTAGCGGGAGGGCCAGCGAGCAGTACTTC.

This clonotype has a handful of counts. The chain joins TRBV7-2 to TRBJ1-2; weak D call: TRBD1 (5 bases). Trimming shortened V by 4 bases and J by 5 bases, and 14 bases separated the two germline ends. CDR1 SGHTA and CDR2 FQGNSA come from the germline V gene. The CDR3 has 14 residues. CDR3 DNA sequence: TGTGCCAGCAGCTGGGGGGGGGTCGGGTATGGCTACACCTTC. This sequence encodes CASSWGGVGYGYTF.

In its sample, this clonotype was seen a few times. This rearrangement joins TRBV6-5 to TRBJ2-7; D might be TRBD1 (6 bases). CDR1 is MNHEY, CDR2 SVGAGI, per germline. Deletions cut 7 bases from V and 3 bases from J, with 16 bases between. The CDR3 length is 14 residues. CDR3 loop: CASKFRTASYEQYF. CDR3 DNA sequence: TGTGCCAGCAAATTTAGGACAGCAAGCTACGAGCAGTACTTC.

The chain uses TRBV20-1 and TRBJ2-7; D is possibly TRBD2 (5 bases). The CDR3 totals 13 residues. The V end lost 6 bases, the J end lost 5 bases, and 17 bases lay between the germline ends. CDR1 and CDR2 (germline): DFQATT, SNEGSKA (reference sequence). CDR3 nucleotide sequence: TGCAGTGCCAGCAGCACCGAGAGGGACGAGCAGTACTTC. Its translation: CSASSTERDEQYF.

This clonotype was found a few times. The rearrangement uses TRBV5-1 and TRBJ1-2; a possible D gene is TRBD1 (6 bases). The germline CDR1 and CDR2 sequences are SGHRS and YFSETQ. V lost 0 bases, J lost 6 bases, and 15 bases lay in between. This CDR3 is 15 amino acids long. This chain's CDR3 is CASSLGPQGGNGYTF. The DNA of the CDR3 is TGCGCCAGCAGCTTGGGCCCCCAAGGGGGGAATGGCTACACCTTC.

The gene calls are TRBV29-1 and TRBJ2-6; the D gene is possibly TRBD1 (5 bases). V was cut by 5 bases and J by 16 bases, with 21 bases left in between. CDR1 SQVTM and CDR2 ANQGSEA come from the germline V gene. The CDR3 length is 13 residues. CDR3 nucleotide sequence: TGCAGCGTTAGGGTGTCTGGGGCCAACGCGCTGACTTTC. Its protein product is CSVRVSGANALTF.

The rearrangement links TRBV19 to TRBJ1-5; D is uncertain. Per the germline V gene, CDR1 is LNHDA and CDR2 is SQIVND (reference sequence). Deletions cut 11 bases from V and 4 bases from J, with 15 bases between. The CDR3 has 13 residues. The DNA of the CDR3 is TGTGCCGTAGCGGCGGCAGAAAATCAGCCCCAGCATTTT. It specifies CAVAAAENQPQHF.

The J gene is TRBJ2-7, the V gene TRBV20-1; 7 bases match TRBD1. V gave up 1 base and J gave up 2 bases; unmatched junction bases: 8. Germline CDR1 and CDR2: DFQATT and SNEGSKA (reference sequence). There are 15 residues in the CDR3. The CDR3 nucleotides read TGCAGTGCTAGAGGAGGCAGGGGGAGCCCCTACGAGCAGTACTTC. Translation gives CSARGGRGSPYEQYF.

This clonotype was seen many times. The rearrangement uses TRBV29-1 and TRBJ2-7; TRBD1 or TRBD2 may be the D gene (7 bases each). The CDR3 covers 13 residues. The V and J ends lost 6 bases and 6 bases respectively, with 18 bases between them. CDR1 is SQVTM, CDR2 ANQGSEA, per germline. The CDR3 loop is CSVIGRGTIEQYF. Here the CDR3 DNA reads TGCAGCGTGATCGGCAGGGGGACTATCGAGCAGTACTTC.

This clonotype was seen repeatedly, ten times or more. The chain is built from TRBV7-9 and TRBJ2-7; D not certain. Trimming shortened V by 5 bases and J by 2 bases, and 13 bases separated the two germline ends. This CDR3 has 14 residues. In germline, CDR1 is SEHNR, CDR2 FQNEAQ (reference sequence). CDR3 nucleotides: TGTGCCAGCAGCGCCGTGGACGGTACCTACGAGCAGTACTTC. Translated: CASSAVDGTYEQYF.